This T cell receptor beta chain emerged from a study of regulatory T cells in long-lasting Graves disease. The authors built TCR beta libraries using iRepertoire HTBI primers and Arm-PCR of CDR3 regions. TCRdb re-analysed the multiplex PCR reads in MiXCR, keeping a single row per CDR3 protein. The data contain 300,000 to 400,000 distinct CDR3 sequences, roughly a sixth of them singletons. Time point reported: newly diagnosed GD, antithyroid drugs for less than 3 months. Isolated PBMC RNA provided the starting material for the TCR library. This clonotype has just a few counts. The V gene lost 5 bases and the J gene lost 4 bases, with 14 bases spanning the gap. This CDR3 has 14 residues. Germline CDR1 DFQATT, CDR2 SNEGSKA (reference sequence). These data also featured in a second study, about T cells in Graves' hyperthyroidism and ophthalmopathy.

The source is a man aged 40-49 years with Graves disease. J is TRBJ2-2 and V is TRBV20-1; TRBD2 is a possible D gene (5 bases). Sequenced here: peripheral blood mononuclear cells (PBMCs), sampled at new diagnosis, from a patient treated with antithyroid drugs. The CDR3 nucleotides read TGCAGTGCTGGAGGACTCGGTGTCACCGGGGAGCTGTTTTTT. Translation: CSAGGLGVTGELFF.